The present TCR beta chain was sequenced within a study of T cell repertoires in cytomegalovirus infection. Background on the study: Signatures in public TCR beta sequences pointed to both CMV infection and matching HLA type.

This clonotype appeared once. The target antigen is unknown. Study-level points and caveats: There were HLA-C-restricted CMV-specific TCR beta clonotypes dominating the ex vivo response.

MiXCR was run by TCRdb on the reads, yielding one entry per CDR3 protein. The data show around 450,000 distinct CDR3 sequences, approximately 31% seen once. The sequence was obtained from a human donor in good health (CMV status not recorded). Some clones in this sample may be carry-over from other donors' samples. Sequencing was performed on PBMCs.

CDR3 region: CASSWAELYRGETQYF. In DNA form, the CDR3 reads TGTGCCAGCAGCTGGGCCGAACTGTACAGGGGAGAGACCCAGTACTTC. The chain couples TRBV7-6 to TRBJ2-5; 7 nucleotides line up with TRBD1. CDR1 and CDR2 from the germline V gene are SGHVS and FNYEAQ. V gave up 4 bases and J gave up 4 bases; unmatched junction bases: 12. The CDR3 has 16 residues.